The following is a TCR beta chain sequence with its context. What it binds is unknown. This sample is part of a study of CXCR3-negative and CXCR3-positive naive CD8 T cells. CD45RO-CCR7+CD27+CD95- characterized naive CD8+ T cells. Broader study findings: Naive cells that were CXCR3-positive had more hydrophobic TRB CDR3s (compared with CXCR3-negative naive cells).

This CDR3 region has 13 residues. Germline CDR1 is MDHEN and CDR2 is SYDVKM. In preparing the TRB cDNA libraries, 5' RACE with UMI labels was used. After re-calling the 5' RACE reads, TCRdb lists one entry per CDR3 protein, DNA absent. The sample is made up of 84,000 or so distinct CDR3 sequences, and the top ten hold roughly 0.59% of it. The sequencing input was naive CXCR3+ CD8+ T cells from blood. The subset here: CD45RO-CCR7+CD27+CD95- naive CD8+ T cells expressing CXCR3 (TNR3+). V usage is TRBV28 and J usage is TRBJ2-5; TCRdb names TRBD1, which stays unverified in the absence of DNA. This clonotype was obtained from a human donor in good health. Some clones in this sample may be carry-over from other donors' samples. The chain's CDR3 is CASSPDRGRTQYF.